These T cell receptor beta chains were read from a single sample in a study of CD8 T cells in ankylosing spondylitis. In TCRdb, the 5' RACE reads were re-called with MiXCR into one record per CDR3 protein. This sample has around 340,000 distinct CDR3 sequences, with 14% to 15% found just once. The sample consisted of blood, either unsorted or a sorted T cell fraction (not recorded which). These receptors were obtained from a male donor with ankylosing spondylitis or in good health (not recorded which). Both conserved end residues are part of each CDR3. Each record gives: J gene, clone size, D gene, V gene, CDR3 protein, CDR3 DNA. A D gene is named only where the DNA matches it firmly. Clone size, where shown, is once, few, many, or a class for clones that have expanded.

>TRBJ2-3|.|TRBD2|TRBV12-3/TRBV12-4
CASSLIGRGLTDTQYF
TGTGCCAGCAGTTTGATCGGGAGGGGACTCACAGATACGCAGTATTTT
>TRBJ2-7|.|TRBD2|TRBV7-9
CASSSTSGSSEQYF
TGTGCCAGCAGCTCGACTAGCGGCAGTTCGGAGCAGTACTTC
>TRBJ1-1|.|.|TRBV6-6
CASSSNRDTEAFF
TGTGCCAGCAGTTCAAACAGGGACACTGAAGCTTTCTTT
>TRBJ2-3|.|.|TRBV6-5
CASSYSLGLSTDTQYF
TGTGCCAGCAGTTACTCCTTGGGATTGAGCACAGATACGCAGTATTTT
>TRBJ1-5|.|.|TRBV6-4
CASKRQRQPQHF
TGTGCCAGCAAACGTCAGCGGCAGCCCCAGCATTTT
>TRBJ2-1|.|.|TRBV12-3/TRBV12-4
CASSPLEVDEQFF
TGTGCCAGCAGTCCTCTGGAGGTCGATGAGCAGTTCTTC
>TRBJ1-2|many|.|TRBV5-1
CASSGTNYGYTF
TGCGCCAGCAGCGGTACTAACTATGGCTACACCTTC
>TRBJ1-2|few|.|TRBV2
CASRMPGFGDYGYTF
TGTGCCAGCCGTATGCCAGGGTTTGGAGACTATGGCTACACCTTC
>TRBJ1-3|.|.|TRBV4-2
CASSQVMGGLSGNTIYF
TGTGCCAGCAGCCAAGTTATGGGGGGACTTTCTGGAAACACCATATATTTT
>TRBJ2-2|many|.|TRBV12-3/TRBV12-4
CASSRDIVNTGELFF
TGTGCCAGCAGCCGGGACATTGTGAACACCGGGGAGCTGTTTTTT
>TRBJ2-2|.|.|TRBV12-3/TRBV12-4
CASSLGVGANTGELFF
TGTGCCAGCAGTTTAGGAGTGGGGGCTAACACCGGGGAGCTGTTTTTT
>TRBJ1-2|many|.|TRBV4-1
CASSQVNSEGYTF
TGCGCCAGCAGCCAAGTCAACAGTGAAGGCTACACCTTC
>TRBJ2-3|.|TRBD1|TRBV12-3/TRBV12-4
CASSAGTGGTDTQYF
TGTGCCAGCAGTGCCGGGACAGGAGGCACAGATACGCAGTATTTT
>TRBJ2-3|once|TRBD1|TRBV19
CASSDRATDTQYF
TGTGCCAGTAGTGACAGGGCCACAGATACGCAGTATTTT
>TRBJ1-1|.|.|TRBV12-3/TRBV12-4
CASSSGRYTEAFF
TGTGCCAGCAGTTCGGGACGGTACACTGAAGCTTTCTTT
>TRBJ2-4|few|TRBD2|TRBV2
CASSGALAETLAKNIQYF
TGTGCCAGCAGTGGGGCGCTAGCGGAGACTCTAGCCAAAAACATTCAGTACTTC
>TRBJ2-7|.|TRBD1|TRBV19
CASSISQGAVGEQYF
TGTGCCAGTAGTATATCCCAGGGGGCGGTAGGCGAGCAGTACTTC
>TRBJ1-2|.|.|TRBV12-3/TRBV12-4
CASSLAVYGYTF
TGTGCCAGCAGTTTAGCAGTCTATGGCTACACCTTC
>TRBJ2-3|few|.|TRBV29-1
CSVKTGLETQYF
TGCAGCGTGAAAACAGGGCTGGAAACGCAGTATTTT
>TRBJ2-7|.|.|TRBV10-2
CASILAPWAGEQYF
TGCGCCAGCATCCTAGCCCCCTGGGCCGGCGAGCAGTACTTC
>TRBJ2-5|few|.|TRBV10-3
CAISAGKTQYF
TGTGCCATCAGCGCCGGAAAGACCCAGTACTTC
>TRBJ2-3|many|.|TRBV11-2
CASSLDVSTQYF
TGTGCCAGCAGCTTAGATGTCAGTACGCAGTATTTT
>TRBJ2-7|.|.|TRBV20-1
CSAPPGGGNYEQYF
TGCAGTGCTCCCCCTGGGGGCGGAAATTACGAGCAGTACTTC
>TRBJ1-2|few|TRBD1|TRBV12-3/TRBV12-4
CASTRGPNYGYTF
TGTGCCAGCACTAGGGGGCCCAACTATGGCTACACCTTC
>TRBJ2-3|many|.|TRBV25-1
CASSEVGVDTQYF
TGTGCCAGCAGTGAAGTTGGGGTCGATACGCAGTATTTT
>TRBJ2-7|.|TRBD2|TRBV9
CASSVSPGGSYEQYF
TGTGCCAGCAGCGTATCACCGGGAGGTTCCTACGAGCAGTACTTC
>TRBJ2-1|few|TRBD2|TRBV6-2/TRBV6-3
CASRPSGGEQFF
TGTGCCAGCAGGCCTAGCGGGGGTGAGCAGTTCTTC
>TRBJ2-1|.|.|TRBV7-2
CASSLGVSGYNEQFF
TGTGCCAGCAGCTTAGGTGTCTCAGGCTACAATGAGCAGTTCTTC